The rows below give T cell receptor beta chains drawn from one sample of a study of control samples from healthy donors and cancer patients. Only in-frame clones appear in the TCRdb table, and some are missing; sequencing was by immunoSEQ multiplex PCR. The data show some 150,000 clones, 94% seen once. Sequenced input: blood. Receptor source: a middle-aged man in good health. The CDR3 runs from the conserved cysteine through the conserved F or W. The D gene is left open where the match is weak. Clone size appears in some rows only: once, few, many, or a class for an expanded clone.

J,D,size,V,CDR3,DNA
TRBJ2-7,TRBD1,-,TRBV5-6,CASSGQGASYEQYF,TGTGCCAGCAGCGGACAGGGGGCTTCCTACGAGCAGTACTTC
TRBJ1-1,-,-,TRBV4-3,CASSQVFGTPENTEAFF,TGCGCCAGCAGCCAAGTCTTCGGCACCCCCGAGAACACTGAAGCTTTCTTT
TRBJ2-2,TRBD2,few,TRBV19,CASSIRGSGDTGELFF,TGTGCCAGTAGTATAAGGGGTAGCGGGGACACCGGGGAGCTGTTTTTT
TRBJ2-7,-,-,TRBV27,CASRPGGPGYYEQYF,TGTGCCAGCAGGCCCGGGGGGCCGGGCTACTACGAGCAGTACTTC
TRBJ1-2,TRBD1,once,TRBV7-9,CASSLGAGGGDGYTF,TGTGCCAGCAGCTTAGGAGCAGGGGGCGGGGATGGCTACACCTTC
TRBJ2-3,-,-,TRBV13,CASSLRTDTQYF,TGTGCCAGCAGCCTCCGAACAGATACGCAGTATTTT
TRBJ1-5,-,-,TRBV19,CASSIDRGVRLPQHF,TGTGCCAGTAGTATAGATCGGGGGGTCCGCCTGCCCCAGCATTTT
TRBJ1-2,-,-,TRBV6-2/TRBV6-3,CASSYLLYGYTF,TGTGCCAGCAGTTACCTCCTTTATGGCTACACCTTC
TRBJ2-1,TRBD2,-,TRBV29-1,CSVLTSRSYNEQFF,TGCAGCGTTCTGACTAGCCGCTCCTACAATGAGCAGTTCTTC
TRBJ2-7,-,-,TRBV5-1,CASSSRLGTYEQYF,TGCGCCAGCAGCTCACGGTTAGGCACCTACGAGCAGTACTTC
TRBJ1-4,-,-,TRBV5-1,CASSDGLEEKLFF,TGCGCCAGCTCAGACGGACTGGAAGAAAAACTGTTTTTT
TRBJ1-4,-,-,TRBV12-3/TRBV12-4,CASSRSVNEKLFF,TGTGCCAGCAGTCGGTCTGTTAATGAAAAACTGTTTTTT
TRBJ1-1,TRBD1,-,TRBV30,CAWYLEGATEAFF,TGTGCCTGGTATTTGGAGGGGGCCACTGAAGCTTTCTTT
TRBJ1-5,-,-,TRBV27,CASSPWYSNQPQHF,TGTGCCAGCAGTCCGTGGTATAGCAATCAGCCCCAGCATTTT
TRBJ1-4,-,many,TRBV6-6,CASSWTPGNEKLFF,TGTGCCAGCAGTTGGACGCCGGGGAATGAAAAACTGTTTTTT
TRBJ1-6,TRBD1,-,TRBV10-3,CAINDPGQTHSPLHF,TGTGCCATCAATGACCCGGGACAGACCCATTCACCCCTCCACTTT
TRBJ2-7,TRBD2,-,TRBV9,CASSVGGGMGYEQYF,TGTGCCAGCAGCGTTGGGGGAGGGATGGGGTACGAGCAGTACTTC
TRBJ2-7,TRBD2,-,TRBV6-6,CASSGLASTYEQYF,TGTGCCAGCAGCGGACTAGCGAGTACCTACGAGCAGTACTTC
TRBJ1-1,-,-,TRBV29-1,CSVEDQKWTRNTEAFF,TGCAGCGTTGAAGATCAAAAATGGACACGAAACACTGAAGCTTTCTTT
TRBJ2-1,TRBD1,-,TRBV15,CATSREQGSNNEQFF,TGTGCCACCAGCAGAGAACAGGGGTCTAACAATGAGCAGTTCTTC
TRBJ2-7,-,once,TRBV18,CASSPIRGPYEQYF,TGTGCCAGCTCACCAATTCGGGGACCCTACGAGCAGTACTTC